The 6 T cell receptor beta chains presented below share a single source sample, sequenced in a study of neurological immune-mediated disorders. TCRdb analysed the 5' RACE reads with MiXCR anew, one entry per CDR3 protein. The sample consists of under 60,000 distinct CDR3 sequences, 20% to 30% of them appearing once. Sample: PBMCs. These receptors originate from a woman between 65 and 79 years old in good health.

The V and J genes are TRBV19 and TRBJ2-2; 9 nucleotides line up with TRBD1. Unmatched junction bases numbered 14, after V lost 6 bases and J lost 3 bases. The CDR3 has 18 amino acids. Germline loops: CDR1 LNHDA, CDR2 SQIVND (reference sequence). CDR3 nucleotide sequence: TGTGCCAGTAGGAAGAGACAGGGGGTTAGTCCCGACACCGGGGAGCTGTTTTTT. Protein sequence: CASRKRQGVSPDTGELFF. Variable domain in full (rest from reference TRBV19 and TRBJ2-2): DGGITQSPKYLFRKEGQNVTLSCEQNLNHDAMYWYRQDPGQGLRLIYYSQIVNDFQKGDIAEGYSVSREKKESFPLTVTSAQKNPTAFYLCASRKRQGVSPDTGELFFGEGSRLTVL.

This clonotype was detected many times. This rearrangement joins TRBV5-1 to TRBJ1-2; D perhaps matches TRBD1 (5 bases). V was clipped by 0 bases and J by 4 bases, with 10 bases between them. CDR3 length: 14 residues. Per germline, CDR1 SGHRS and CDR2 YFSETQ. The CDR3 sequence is CASSLATGTYGYTF. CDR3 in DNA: TGCGCCAGCAGCTTGGCCACCGGGACCTATGGCTACACCTTC. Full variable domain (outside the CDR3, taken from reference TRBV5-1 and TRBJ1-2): KAGVTQTPRYLIKTRGQQVTLSCSPISGHRSVSWYQQTPGQGLQFLFEYFSETQRNKGNFPGRFSGRQFSNSRSEMNVSTLELGDSALYLCASSLATGTYGYTFGSGTRLTVV.

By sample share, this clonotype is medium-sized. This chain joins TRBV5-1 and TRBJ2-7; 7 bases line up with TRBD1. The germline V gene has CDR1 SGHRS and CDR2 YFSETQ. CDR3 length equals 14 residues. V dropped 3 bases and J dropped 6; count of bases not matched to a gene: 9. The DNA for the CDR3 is TGCGCCAGCAGCTACCAGACAGGGCCGATCGAGCAGTACTTC. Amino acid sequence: CASSYQTGPIEQYF.

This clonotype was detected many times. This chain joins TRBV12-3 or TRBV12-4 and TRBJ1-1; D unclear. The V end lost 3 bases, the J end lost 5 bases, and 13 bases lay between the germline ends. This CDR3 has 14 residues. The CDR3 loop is CASSFRPMGTEAFF. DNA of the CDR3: TGTGCCAGCAGTTTTAGGCCTATGGGGACTGAAGCTTTCTTT.

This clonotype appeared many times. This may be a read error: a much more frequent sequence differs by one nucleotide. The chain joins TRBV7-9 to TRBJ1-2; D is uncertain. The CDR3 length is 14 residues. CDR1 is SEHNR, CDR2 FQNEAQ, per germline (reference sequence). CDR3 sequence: CANSPPEVAYGYTF. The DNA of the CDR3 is TGTGCCAACAGCCCACCGGAGGTGGCCTATGGCTACACCTTC.

In DNA form, the CDR3 reads TGTGCCACCAGCAGCCCGAGCGGATACGAGCAGTACTTC. Its protein product is CATSSPSGYEQYF. The chain links TRBV15 to TRBJ2-7, with D tentatively TRBD2 (5 bases). Germline V gene sequence: CDR1 LNHNV, CDR2 YYDKDF (reference sequence). The V and J ends lost 3 bases and 4 bases respectively, with 10 bases between them. The CDR3 spans 13 residues.